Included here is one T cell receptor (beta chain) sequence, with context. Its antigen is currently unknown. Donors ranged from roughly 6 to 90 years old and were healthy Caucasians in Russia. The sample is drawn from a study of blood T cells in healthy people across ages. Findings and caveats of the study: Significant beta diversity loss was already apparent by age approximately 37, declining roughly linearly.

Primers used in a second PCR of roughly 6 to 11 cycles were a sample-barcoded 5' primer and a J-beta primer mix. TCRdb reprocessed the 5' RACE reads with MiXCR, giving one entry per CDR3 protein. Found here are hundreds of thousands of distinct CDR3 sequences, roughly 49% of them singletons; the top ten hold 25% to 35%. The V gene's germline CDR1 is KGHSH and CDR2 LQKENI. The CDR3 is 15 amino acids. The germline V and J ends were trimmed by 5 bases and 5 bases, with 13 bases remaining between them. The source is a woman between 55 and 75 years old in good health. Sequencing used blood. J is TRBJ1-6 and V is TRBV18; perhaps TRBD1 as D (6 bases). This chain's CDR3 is CASSSRQANNSPLHF. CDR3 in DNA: TGTGCCAGCTCATCCCGACAGGCGAATAATTCACCCCTCCACTTT. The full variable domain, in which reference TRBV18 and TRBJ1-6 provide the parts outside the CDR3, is NAGVMQNPRHLVRRRGQEARLRCSPMKGHSHVYWYRQLPEEGLKFMVYLQKENIIDESGMPKERFSAEFPKEGPSILRIQQVVRGDSAAYFCASSSRQANNSPLHFGNGTRLTVT.